The sequence of this T cell receptor beta chain was determined in a study of CD8 T cells in ankylosing spondylitis. MiXCR, applied by TCRdb to the 5' RACE reads, yields one record per CDR3 protein. The data show some 220,000 distinct CDR3 sequences, more than 5.5% seen once. As to this clonotype: Antigen: not known.

V was clipped by 0 bases and J by 4 bases, with 9 bases between them. This CDR3 is built from 15 residues. CDR1 and CDR2 from the germline V gene are LGHDT and YNNKEL (reference sequence). Regarding the study as a whole: There was a TCR beta motif, made of several highly homologous variants, that appeared characteristic of ankylosing spondylitis blood.

This chain connects TRBV3-1 to TRBJ2-2; the D is unclear. Sequencing input: blood, either unsorted or a sorted T cell fraction (not recorded which). The TCR sequence derives from a male donor with ankylosing spondylitis. This chain's CDR3 is CASSQETDITGELFF. As DNA, the CDR3 is TGTGCCAGCAGCCAAGAGACGGATATCACCGGGGAGCTGTTTTTT. Looking up the rest from reference TRBV3-1 and TRBJ2-2 gives the full variable domain: DTAVSQTPKYLVTQMGNDKSIKCEQNLGHDTMYWYKQDSKKFLKIMFSYNNKELIINETVPNRFSPKSPDKAHLNLHINSLELGDSAVYFCASSQETDITGELFFGEGSRLTVL.